This paragraph covers one T cell receptor beta chain sequence. Its specific antigen is unknown. No base quality values were provided; no much bigger clone lies one nucleotide off. Enrolling through a virtual design, the prospective study's participants ranged in age from roughly 18 to 89 years and lived across roughly 23 United States geographic areas. Cohort assignment in the prospective study relied on participant-reported clinical history from a screening survey and a study questionnaire. In the prospective study, whole blood, serum and a nasopharyngeal or oropharyngeal swab were collected from each participant by mobile phlebotomists. Additional blood draws and questionnaires over an approximately 2-month period could optionally be provided by prospective study participants. Blood samples from the prospective study were shipped frozen or at room temperature prior to DNA extraction. The data were obtained in a study of blood T cell repertoires in COVID-19 (dated by TCRdb to the early 2020s). As for the study more broadly: Collaborator samples came from the United States, Italy and Spain and covered acute and convalescent phases of COVID-19. The material from the prospective study consisted of cDNA or gDNA derived from T cells, B-cell-depleted T cells, or PBMCs. Subjects who had been exposed to COVID-19, were actively infected with it, or had recovered from it provided the deeply sampled blood TCRbeta repertoires that made up the dataset. A freely available public database, intended as a resource for researchers studying the immune response to SARS-CoV-2, is where the repertoires were released. Samples were obtained from the ongoing ImmuneRACE study (first 160 participants) and from over a thousand subjects provided by 6 global collaborators. Nearly every sample came with metadata listing a de-identified subject ID, COVID-19 status, age in years and sex. HLA class I and class II types, where available, came from metadata supplied by the sample provider rather than from assay-based typing. Study-wide findings and limitations: The amount of clinical and demographic metadata varied by source and participant and was provided uncurated.

TCRbeta CDR3 regions were amplified from genomic DNA using the immunoSEQ Assay, a bias-controlled multiplex PCR. In the original analysis: Within the assay, amplification of reference gene primers was used to estimate how many nucleated cells each sample contained. To quantify the absolute abundance of each unique TCRbeta CDR3 rearrangement, sequence reads were collapsed and filtered. For each sample, productive Simpson clonality was calculated by taking the square root of Simpson's diversity index across productive rearrangements. TCRdb obtained this table from immuneACCESS and retained in-frame rearrangements with V and J assigned. These tables miss some clones; where compared with another copy, unresolved V genes account for less than half of the shortfall, and the remainder is unexplained. V, J and clone size reflect that table, while D and trimming were determined from the DNA. The sample data list more than 250,000 clones, and around 89% of these were observed just once. The ten largest clones add up to 1.7% of the sample.

CDR1 is given as SNHLY and CDR2 as FYNNEI, both from the germline V gene. Measured from the cysteine to the phenylalanine, the CDR3 is 13 residues long. Solely the CDR3 DNA is kept, with 39 bases framed from the first base. At the junction V is shortened by 6 bases and J by 5 bases, with 13 bases in between. This receptor chain uses TRBV2 and TRBJ1-1, and the D gene may be TRBD1, 5 bases matching. The origin of this receptor is a woman aged 18 to 35 with acute COVID-19. Sequencing input: PBMCs or T cells enriched from blood (not recorded which). CDR3 region: CASRAEGWTEAFF. The nucleotides read TGTGCCAGCAGGGCGGAGGGGTGGACTGAAGCTTTCTTT.